The 7 T cell receptor beta chains below were found in one sample sequenced in a study of monozygotic twins with inflammatory bowel disease. TCRdb re-called the 5' RACE reads and shows each CDR3 protein once, DNA omitted. The sample table sets out hundreds of thousands of distinct CDR3 sequences. Specimen: blood. These receptors were taken from a human donor with ulcerative colitis or Crohn's disease, or a healthy co-twin of an affected twin (not recorded which).

The chain uses TRBV5-6 and TRBJ2-1; TCRdb's assignment of TRBD1 cannot be checked, as there is no DNA. CDR3 size: 15 residues. The germline V gene encodes CDR1 SGHDT and CDR2 YYEEEE. This chain's CDR3 is CASSTGTGGVIEQFF.

J is TRBJ2-1 and V is TRBV29-1; TCRdb's assignment of TRBD1 cannot be checked, as there is no DNA. Germline lookup yields CDR1 SQVTM and CDR2 ANQGSEA. The CDR3 contains 15 residues. CDR3 protein: CSVLGGIGTYNEQFF.

The chain has TRBV7-3 and TRBJ1-4; TCRdb's D call, TRBD1, is unchecked because there is no DNA. The CDR3 is 17 residues long. Germline loops: CDR1 SGHTA, CDR2 FQGTGA. CDR3 amino acids: CASSSRGREDPNEKLFF.

The chain combines TRBV15 with TRBJ2-1; TCRdb gives TRBD2 as the D gene, but with no DNA this cannot be confirmed. Germline V gene data show CDR1 as LNHNV and CDR2 as YYDKDF (reference sequence). This CDR3 spans 17 amino acids. The CDR3 protein is CATSRSRTSGFYNEQFF.

The chain uses TRBV5-1 and TRBJ1-5; TCRdb calls TRBD1, which cannot be checked without DNA. Germline V gene lookup returns CDR1 SGHRS and CDR2 YFSETQ. The CDR3 length is 13 residues. The CDR3 sequence is CASSLGPGEPQHF.

The chain is built from TRBV6-6 and TRBJ2-7; TCRdb names TRBD2, which stays unverified in the absence of DNA. This CDR3 comprises 14 residues. Germline CDR1 is MNHNY and CDR2 is SVGAGI (reference sequence). The CDR3 spells CASPRGGRAYEQYF.

The chain has TRBV25-1 and TRBJ2-5; TCRdb selects TRBD2, and the lack of DNA leaves this call unchecked. In germline, CDR1 is MGHDK, CDR2 SYGVNS. This CDR3 contains 14 residues. This CDR3 is CASSGLIGSETQYF.